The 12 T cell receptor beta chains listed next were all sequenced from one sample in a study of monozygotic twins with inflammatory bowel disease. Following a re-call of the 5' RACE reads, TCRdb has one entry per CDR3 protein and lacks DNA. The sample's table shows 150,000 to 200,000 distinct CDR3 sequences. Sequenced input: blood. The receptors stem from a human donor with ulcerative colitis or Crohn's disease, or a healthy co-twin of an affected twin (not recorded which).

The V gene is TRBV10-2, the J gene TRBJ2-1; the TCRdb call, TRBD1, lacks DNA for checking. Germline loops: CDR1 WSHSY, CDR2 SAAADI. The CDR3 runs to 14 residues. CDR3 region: CASRDPPSYNEQFF.

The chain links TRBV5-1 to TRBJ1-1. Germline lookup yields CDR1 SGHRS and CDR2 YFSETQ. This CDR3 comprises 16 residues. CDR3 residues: CASSWESGPSNTEAFF.

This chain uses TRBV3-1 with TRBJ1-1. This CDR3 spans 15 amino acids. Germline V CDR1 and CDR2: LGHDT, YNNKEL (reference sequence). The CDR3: CASSQSLAGNTEAFF.

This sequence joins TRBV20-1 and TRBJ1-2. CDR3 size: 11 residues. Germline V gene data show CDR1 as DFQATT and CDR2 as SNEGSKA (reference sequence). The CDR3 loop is CSARGGLGYTF.

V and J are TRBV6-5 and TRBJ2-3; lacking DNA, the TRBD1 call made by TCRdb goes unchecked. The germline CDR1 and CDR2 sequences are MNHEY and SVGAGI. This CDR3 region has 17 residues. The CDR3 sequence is CASSYSKVDRPWDTQYF.

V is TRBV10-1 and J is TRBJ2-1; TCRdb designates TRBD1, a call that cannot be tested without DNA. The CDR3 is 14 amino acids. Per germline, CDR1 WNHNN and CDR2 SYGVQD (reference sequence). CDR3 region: CASKAGTGIDEQFF.

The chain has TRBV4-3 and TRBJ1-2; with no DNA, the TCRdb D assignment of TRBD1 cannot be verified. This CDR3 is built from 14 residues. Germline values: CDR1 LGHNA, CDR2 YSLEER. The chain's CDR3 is CASSQGWQGRGYTF.

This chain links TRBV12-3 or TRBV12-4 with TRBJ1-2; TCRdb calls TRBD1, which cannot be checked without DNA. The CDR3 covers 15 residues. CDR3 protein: CASRHGGQGGDGYTF.

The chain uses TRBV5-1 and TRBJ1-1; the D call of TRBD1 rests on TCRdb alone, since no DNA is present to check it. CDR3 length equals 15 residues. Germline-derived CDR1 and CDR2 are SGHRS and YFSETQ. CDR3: CASSWSQGWDTEAFF.

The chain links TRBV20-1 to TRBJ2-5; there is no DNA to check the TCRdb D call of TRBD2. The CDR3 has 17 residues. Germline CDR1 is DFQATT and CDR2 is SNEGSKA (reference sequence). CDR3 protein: CSARDLERGGAKGTQYF.

CDR3 in amino acids: CASSPYLYNEQFF. V is TRBV3-1 and J is TRBJ2-1. Germline CDR1 is LGHDT and CDR2 is YNNKEL (reference sequence). The CDR3 is 13 amino acids.

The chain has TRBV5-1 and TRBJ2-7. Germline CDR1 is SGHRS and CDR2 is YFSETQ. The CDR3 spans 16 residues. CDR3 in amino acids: CASSLAESGSAYEQYF.